This T cell receptor beta chain is from a study of cytomegalovirus exposure and HLA in healthy donors. Across the whole study: Around 190 million T cells yielded approximately 100 million unique TCR beta sequences, as an earlier analysis found. Study results and caveats: In a later analysis, HLA-associated beta chains showed higher expansion and lower generation probabilities than comparable chains. TCR beta sequences numbering 15,000 to 20,000 were associated with HLA alleles at 0.05 false discovery rate in a later analysis. Both high specificity and high sensitivity reportedly marked the classifier's diagnosis of cytomegalovirus status.

The PCR was carried out with 60 Vbeta primers and 13 Jbeta primers. Clones were read by immunoSEQ multiplex PCR, and TCRdb kept only the in-frame ones, dropping some. The sample's table shows about 110,000 clones. As to this clone: The antigen is undetermined. A junction end diverges from the germline sequence, so it may reflect a read error. Other nucleotide sequences in the sample specify the same CDR3.

The germline gives CDR1 SGHNT, CDR2 YYREEE (reference sequence). The CDR3 runs to 13 residues. Sequencing used PBMCs. This chain joins TRBV5-4 and TRBJ2-5; TRBD1 might be the D (6 bases). This TCR came from a man between 40 and 49 years old in good health and CMV-seropositive. This CDR3 reads CASSFGGGETQYF. The CDR3, as DNA: TGCGCCAGCTCCTTTGGGGGCGGGGAGACCCAGTACTTC.